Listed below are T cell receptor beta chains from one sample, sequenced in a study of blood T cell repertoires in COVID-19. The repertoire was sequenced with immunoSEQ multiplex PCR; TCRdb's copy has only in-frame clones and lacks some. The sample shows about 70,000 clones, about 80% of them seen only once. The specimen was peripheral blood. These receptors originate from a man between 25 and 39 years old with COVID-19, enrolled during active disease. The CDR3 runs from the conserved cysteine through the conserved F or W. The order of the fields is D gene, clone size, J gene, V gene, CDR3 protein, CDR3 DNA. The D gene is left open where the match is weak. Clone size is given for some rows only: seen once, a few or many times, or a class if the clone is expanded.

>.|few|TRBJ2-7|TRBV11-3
CASSQGRGSYEQYF
TGTGCCAGCAGCCAGGGCCGCGGCTCCTACGAGCAGTACTTC
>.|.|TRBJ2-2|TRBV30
CAWSTAGAWTGELFF
TGTGCCTGGAGCACTGCAGGGGCTTGGACCGGGGAGCTGTTTTTT
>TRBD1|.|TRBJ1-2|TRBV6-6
CASCLRDRDTGYTF
TGTGCCAGCTGTCTCCGGGACAGGGATACGGGCTACACCTTC
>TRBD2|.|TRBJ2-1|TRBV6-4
CASSELAGEYNEQFF
TGTGCCAGCAGTGAACTAGCGGGGGAGTACAATGAGCAGTTCTTC
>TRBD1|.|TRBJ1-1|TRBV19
CASSPRDRTEAFF
TGTGCCAGTTCGCCGCGGGACAGGACTGAAGCTTTCTTT
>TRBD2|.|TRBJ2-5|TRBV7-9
CASRRIELNGGQETQYF
TGTGCCAGCAGGAGGATTGAACTCAACGGGGGGCAAGAGACCCAGTACTTC
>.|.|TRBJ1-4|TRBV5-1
CASSLEGATNEKLFF
TGCGCCAGCAGCTTGGAAGGGGCGACTAATGAAAAACTGTTTTTT
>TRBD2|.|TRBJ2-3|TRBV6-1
CASSEWTSGSTQYF
TGTGCCAGCAGTGAATGGACTAGCGGGAGCACGCAGTATTTT
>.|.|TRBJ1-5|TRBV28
CASSPPPGVVSNQPQHF
TGTGCCAGCAGTCCTCCTCCAGGGGTGGTGAGCAATCAGCCCCAGCATTTT
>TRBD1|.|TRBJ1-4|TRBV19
CASRYGQGYEKLFF
TGTGCCAGCCGGTACGGACAGGGGTACGAAAAACTGTTTTTT
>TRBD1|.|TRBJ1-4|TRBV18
CASSPGGQGAEKLFF
TGTGCCAGCTCACCAGGCGGACAGGGGGCGGAAAAACTGTTTTTT
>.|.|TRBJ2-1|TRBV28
CASTAGGRDEQFF
TGTGCCAGCACCGCCGGGGGGCGGGATGAGCAGTTCTTC
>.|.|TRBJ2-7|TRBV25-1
CASSGSIYEQYF
TGTGCCAGCAGTGGGAGTATCTACGAGCAGTACTTC
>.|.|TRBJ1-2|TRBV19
CASSIGGQRNYGYTF
TGTGCCAGTAGTATAGGAGGACAGAGGAACTATGGCTACACCTTC
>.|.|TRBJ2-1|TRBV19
CASSLGQNNEQFF
TGTGCCAGTAGTCTTGGACAGAACAATGAGCAGTTCTTC
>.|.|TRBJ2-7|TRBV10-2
CASNSLGLHIEKGKF
TGCGCCAGCAATAGTTTGGGACTGCATATAGAAAAAGGAAAATTC
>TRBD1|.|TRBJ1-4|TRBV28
CASSPPTGGNEKLFF
TGTGCCAGCAGTCCTCCTACAGGGGGAAATGAAAAACTGTTTTTT
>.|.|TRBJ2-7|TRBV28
CASSPNYEQYF
TGTGCCAGCAGCCCAAACTACGAGCAGTACTTC
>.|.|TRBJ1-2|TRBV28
CASSSLQTSNYGYTF
TGTGCCAGCAGTTCCTTACAGACCTCTAACTATGGCTACACCTTC
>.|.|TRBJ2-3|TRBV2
CASQDSLRTDTQYF
TGTGCCAGCCAGGACAGCCTACGCACAGATACGCAGTATTTT
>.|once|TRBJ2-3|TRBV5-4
CASSTEGGTDTQYF
TGTGCCAGCAGCACAGAGGGTGGCACAGATACGCAGTATTTT
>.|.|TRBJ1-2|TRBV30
CAPCYSLLLGYTF
TGTGCCCCATGCTACTCCCTTCTTCTTGGCTACACCTTC
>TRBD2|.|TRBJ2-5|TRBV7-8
CASSLSSGRIETQYF
TGTGCCAGCAGCTTGTCTAGCGGGAGGATCGAGACCCAGTACTTC
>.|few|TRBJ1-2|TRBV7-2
CASSIPWVGRGYTF
TGTGCCAGCAGCATACCGTGGGTGGGGCGAGGCTACACCTTC
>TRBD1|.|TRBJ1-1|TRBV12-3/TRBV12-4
CASQTGVDTEAFF
TGTGCCAGTCAAACAGGGGTGGACACTGAAGCTTTCTTT
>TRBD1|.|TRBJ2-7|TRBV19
CASSPGTGVLGEQYF
TGTGCCAGTAGTCCCGGGACAGGGGTTTTGGGGGAGCAGTACTTC
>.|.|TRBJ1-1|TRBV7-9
CASSLGQVGAEAFF
TGTGCCAGCAGCTTAGGACAGGTAGGCGCTGAAGCTTTCTTT
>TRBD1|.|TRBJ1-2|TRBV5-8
CASRVTGGHTYGYTF
TGTGCCAGCAGGGTGACAGGGGGCCACACATATGGCTACACCTTC
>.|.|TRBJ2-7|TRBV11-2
CASSLAGVYEQYF
TGTGCCAGCAGCTTAGCCGGGGTCTACGAGCAGTACTTC
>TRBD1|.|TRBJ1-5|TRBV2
CASRGDRGRHQPQHF
TGTGCCAGCAGGGGGGACAGGGGGCGACATCAGCCCCAGCATTTT
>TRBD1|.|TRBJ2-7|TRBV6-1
CASSDDWTGAYEQYF
TGTGCCAGCAGTGACGATTGGACAGGGGCCTACGAGCAGTACTTC
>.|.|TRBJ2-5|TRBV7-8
CASRKTELQETQYF
TGTGCCAGCAGGAAAACAGAGCTCCAAGAGACCCAGTACTTC
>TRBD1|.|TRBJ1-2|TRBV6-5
CASRPGGAQGYTF
TGTGCCAGCCGACCAGGGGGCGCACAGGGCTACACCTTC
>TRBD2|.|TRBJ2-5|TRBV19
CASSIDRISGTSSQETQYF
TGTGCCAGTAGTATAGATCGCATTTCCGGGACTAGCAGCCAAGAGACCCAGTACTTC
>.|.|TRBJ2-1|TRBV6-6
CASSYPSGGANNEQFF
TGTGCCAGCAGTTACCCCTCTGGCGGGGCCAACAATGAGCAGTTCTTC
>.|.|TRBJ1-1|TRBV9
CASSVGPRQSADTEAFF
TGTGCCAGCAGCGTAGGACCCCGACAGTCAGCAGACACTGAAGCTTTCTTT
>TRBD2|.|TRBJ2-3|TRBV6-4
CASSSLWTSGRARDTQYF
TGTGCCAGCAGTTCTTTGTGGACTAGCGGGAGGGCGAGGGATACGCAGTATTTT
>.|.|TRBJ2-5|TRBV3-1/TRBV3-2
CASSQGGIQGNQETQYF
TGTGCCAGCAGCCAAGGGGGGATACAGGGAAACCAAGAGACCCAGTACTTC
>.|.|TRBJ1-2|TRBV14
CASSQDLQGTGYTF
TGTGCCAGCAGCCAAGATTTACAGGGAACTGGCTACACCTTC
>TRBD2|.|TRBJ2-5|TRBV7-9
CASSLSSGRFSETQYF
TGTGCCAGCAGCTTGTCTAGCGGGAGATTTTCAGAGACCCAGTACTTC
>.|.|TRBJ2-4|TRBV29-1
CSVFLAGQNIQYF
TGCAGCGTTTTTTTAGCAGGGCAAAACATTCAGTACTTC
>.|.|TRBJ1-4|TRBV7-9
CASSSPPGNEKLFF
TGTGCCAGCAGCTCCCCCCCGGGAAATGAAAAACTGTTTTTT
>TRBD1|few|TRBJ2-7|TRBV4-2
CASSQELPDRGVDSSYEQYF
TGTGCCAGCAGCCAAGAGCTACCGGACAGGGGGGTTGATAGCTCCTACGAGCAGTACTTC
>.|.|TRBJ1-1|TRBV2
CASSVQGPNTEAFF
TGTGCCAGCAGTGTACAGGGACCGAACACTGAAGCTTTCTTT
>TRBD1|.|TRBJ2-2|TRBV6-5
CAGTGTGVGTGELFF
TGTGCCGGAACCGGGACAGGGGTTGGCACCGGGGAGCTGTTTTTT